What follows is one TCR beta chain and its context. Profiled with immunoSEQ multiplex PCR; TCRdb holds only in-frame clones, not every one. The sample carries some 250,000 clones, approximately 82% recorded once. V lost 3 bases and J lost 3, with 11 bases in between. CDR1 is LNHDA and CDR2 is SQIVND in the germline V gene (reference sequence). The CDR3 sequence is 14 residues long. The data were taken from a study of blood T cell repertoires in COVID-19. Study background: Acute and convalescent COVID-19 samples came from the United States, Italy and Spain. PBMCs, B-cell-depleted T cells, or T cells provided the cDNA or gDNA that made up the material.

Donors in Cohort 3 who had recovered were those with two negative PCRs, healthcare professional clearance, or resolution of their symptoms. The chain carries TRBV19 and TRBJ1-2; possibly TRBD1 for D (5 bases). The source of this sequence is a man in his forties who had recovered from COVID-19. Sequences were obtained from PBMCs or T cells enriched from blood (not recorded which). The CDR3 DNA follows: TGTGCCAGTAGTATCTGGGGCGGGGACTATGGCTACACCTTC. Translated: CASSIWGGDYGYTF.